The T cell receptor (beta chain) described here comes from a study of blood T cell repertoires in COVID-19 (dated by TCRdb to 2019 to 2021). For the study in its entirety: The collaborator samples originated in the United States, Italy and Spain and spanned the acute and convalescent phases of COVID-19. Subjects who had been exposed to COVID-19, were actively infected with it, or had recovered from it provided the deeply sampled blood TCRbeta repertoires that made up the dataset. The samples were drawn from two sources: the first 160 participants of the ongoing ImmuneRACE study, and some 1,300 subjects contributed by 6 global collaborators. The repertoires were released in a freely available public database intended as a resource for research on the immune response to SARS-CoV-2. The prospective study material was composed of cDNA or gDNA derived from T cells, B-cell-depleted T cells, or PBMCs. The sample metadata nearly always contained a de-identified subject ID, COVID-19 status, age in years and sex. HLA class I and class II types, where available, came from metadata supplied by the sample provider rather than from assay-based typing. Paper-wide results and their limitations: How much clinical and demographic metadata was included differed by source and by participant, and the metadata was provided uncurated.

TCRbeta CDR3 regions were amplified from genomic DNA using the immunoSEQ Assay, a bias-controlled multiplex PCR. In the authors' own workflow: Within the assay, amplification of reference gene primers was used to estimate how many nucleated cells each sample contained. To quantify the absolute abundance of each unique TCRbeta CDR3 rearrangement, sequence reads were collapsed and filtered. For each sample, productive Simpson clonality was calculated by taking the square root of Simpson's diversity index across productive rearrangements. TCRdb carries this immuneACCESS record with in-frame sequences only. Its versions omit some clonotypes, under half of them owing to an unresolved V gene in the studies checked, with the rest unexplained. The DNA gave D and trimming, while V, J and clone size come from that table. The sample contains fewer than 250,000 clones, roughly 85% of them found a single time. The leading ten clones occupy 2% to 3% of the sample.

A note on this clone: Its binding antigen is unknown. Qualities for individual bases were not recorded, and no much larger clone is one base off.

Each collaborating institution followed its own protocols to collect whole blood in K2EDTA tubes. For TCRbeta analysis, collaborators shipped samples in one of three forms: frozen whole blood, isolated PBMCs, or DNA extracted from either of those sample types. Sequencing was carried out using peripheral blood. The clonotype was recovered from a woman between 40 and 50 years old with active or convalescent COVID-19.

The sequence in DNA is TGTGCCAGCAGCTTAGAGTTCTGGGCCGGTGAAGCTTTCTTT. It encodes CASSLEFWAGEAFF. The receptor chain draws on TRBV7-2 and TRBJ1-1; a confident D gene designation cannot be given. As encoded in the germline V gene, CDR1 is SGHTA while CDR2 is FQGNSA. V and J are truncated by 1 base and 7 bases respectively, leaving an intervening sequence of 13 bases. The CDR3 goes from the cysteine to the phenylalanine over 14 residues. Here the CDR3 DNA is all that survives: 42 bases in frame from base 1.